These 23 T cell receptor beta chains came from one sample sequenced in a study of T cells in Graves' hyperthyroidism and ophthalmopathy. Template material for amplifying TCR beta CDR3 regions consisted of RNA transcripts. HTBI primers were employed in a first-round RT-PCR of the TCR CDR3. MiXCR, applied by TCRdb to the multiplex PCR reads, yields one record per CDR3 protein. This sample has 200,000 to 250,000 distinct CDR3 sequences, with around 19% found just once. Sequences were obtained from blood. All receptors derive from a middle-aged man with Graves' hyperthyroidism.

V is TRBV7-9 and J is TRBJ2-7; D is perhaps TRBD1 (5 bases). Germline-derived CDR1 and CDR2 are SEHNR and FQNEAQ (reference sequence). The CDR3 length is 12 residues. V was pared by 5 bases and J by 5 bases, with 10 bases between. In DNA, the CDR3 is TGTGCCAGCAGCCTAGGGGCCCACGAGCAGTACTTC. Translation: CASSLGAHEQYF.

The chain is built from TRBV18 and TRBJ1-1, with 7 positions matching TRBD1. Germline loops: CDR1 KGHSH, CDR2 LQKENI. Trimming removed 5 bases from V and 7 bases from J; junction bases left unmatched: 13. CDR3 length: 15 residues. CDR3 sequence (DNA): TGTGCCAGCTCATTTGTAGGGGGCGATTTTGTTGAAGCTTTCTTT. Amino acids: CASSFVGGDFVEAFF.

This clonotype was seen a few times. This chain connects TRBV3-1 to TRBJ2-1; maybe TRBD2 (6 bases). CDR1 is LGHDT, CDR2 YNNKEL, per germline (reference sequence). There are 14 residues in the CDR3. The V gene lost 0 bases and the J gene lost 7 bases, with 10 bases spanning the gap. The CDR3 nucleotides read TGTGCCAGCAGCCAAGATCTAGCGAGGAATGAGCAGTTCTTC. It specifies CASSQDLARNEQFF.

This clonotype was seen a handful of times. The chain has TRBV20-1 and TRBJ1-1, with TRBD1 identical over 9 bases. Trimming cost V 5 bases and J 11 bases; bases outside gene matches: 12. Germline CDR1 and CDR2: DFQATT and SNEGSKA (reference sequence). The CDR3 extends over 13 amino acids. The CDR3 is CSARRDRERTAFF. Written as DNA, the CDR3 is TGCAGTGCTCGCCGGGACAGGGAGAGGACGGCTTTCTTT.

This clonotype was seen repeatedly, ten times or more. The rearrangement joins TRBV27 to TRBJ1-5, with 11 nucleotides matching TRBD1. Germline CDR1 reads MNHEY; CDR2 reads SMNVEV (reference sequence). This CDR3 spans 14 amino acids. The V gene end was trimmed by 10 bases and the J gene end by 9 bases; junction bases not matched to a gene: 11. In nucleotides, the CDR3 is TGTGCCACCTCGGCTGGGACAGGGGGTTGGCCCCAGCATTTT. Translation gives CATSAGTGGWPQHF.

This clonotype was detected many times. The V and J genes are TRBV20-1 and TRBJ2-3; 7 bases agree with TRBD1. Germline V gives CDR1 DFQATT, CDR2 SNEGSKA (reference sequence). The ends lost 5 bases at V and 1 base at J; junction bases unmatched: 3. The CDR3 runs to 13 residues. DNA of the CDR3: TGCAGTGCTGGGACAGAAGGCACAGATACGCAGTATTTT. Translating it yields CSAGTEGTDTQYF.

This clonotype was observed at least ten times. Written as DNA, the CDR3 is TGCAGCGTCCCCCGGGGGTTTGGTAATGAGCAGTTCTTC. This sequence encodes CSVPRGFGNEQFF. V gene TRBV29-1 combines with J gene TRBJ2-1; maybe TRBD2 (6 bases). CDR1 and CDR2 from the germline V gene are SQVTM and ANQGSEA. The CDR3 spans 13 residues. With 6 bases removed from V and 7 bases from J, the gap between germline ends came to 16 bases.

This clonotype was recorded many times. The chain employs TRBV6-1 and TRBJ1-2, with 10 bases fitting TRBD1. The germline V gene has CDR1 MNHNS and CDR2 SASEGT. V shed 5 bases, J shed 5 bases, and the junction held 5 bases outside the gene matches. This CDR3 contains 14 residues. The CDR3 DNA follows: TGTGCCAGCAGTCGGGACAGGGGAGAGTATGGCTACACCTTC. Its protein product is CASSRDRGEYGYTF.

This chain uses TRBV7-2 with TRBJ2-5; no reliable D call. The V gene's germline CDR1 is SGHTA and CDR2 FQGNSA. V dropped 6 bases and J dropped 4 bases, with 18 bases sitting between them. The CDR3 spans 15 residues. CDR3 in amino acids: CASRPTRNPPETQYF. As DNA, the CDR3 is TGTGCCAGCAGACCGACAAGGAACCCTCCAGAGACCCAGTACTTC.

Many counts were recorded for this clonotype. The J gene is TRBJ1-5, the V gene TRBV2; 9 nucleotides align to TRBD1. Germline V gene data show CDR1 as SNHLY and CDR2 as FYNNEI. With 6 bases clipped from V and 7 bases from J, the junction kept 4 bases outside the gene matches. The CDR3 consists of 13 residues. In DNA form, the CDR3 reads TGTGCCAGCAGCCCCGACAGGGGGCAGCCCCAGCATTTT. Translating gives CASSPDRGQPQHF.

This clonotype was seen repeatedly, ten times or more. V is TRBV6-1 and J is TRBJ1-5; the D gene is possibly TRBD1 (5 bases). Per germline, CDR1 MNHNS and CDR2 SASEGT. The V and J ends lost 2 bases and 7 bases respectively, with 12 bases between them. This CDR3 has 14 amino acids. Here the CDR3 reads CASSELRVRQPQHF. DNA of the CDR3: TGTGCCAGCAGTGAACTCAGGGTGAGACAGCCCCAGCATTTT.

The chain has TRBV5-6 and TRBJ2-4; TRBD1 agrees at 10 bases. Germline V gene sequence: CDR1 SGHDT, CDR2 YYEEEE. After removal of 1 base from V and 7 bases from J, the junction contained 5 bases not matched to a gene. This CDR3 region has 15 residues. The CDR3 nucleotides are TGTGCCAGCAGCTTGATGACAGGGGGCGCGAACATTCAGTACTTC. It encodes CASSLMTGGANIQYF.

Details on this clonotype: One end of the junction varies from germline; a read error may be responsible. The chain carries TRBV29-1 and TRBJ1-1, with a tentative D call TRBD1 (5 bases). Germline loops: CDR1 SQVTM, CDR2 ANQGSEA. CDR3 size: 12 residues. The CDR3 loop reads CSVVDMNTEASF. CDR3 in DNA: TGCAGCGTTGTGGACATGAACACCGAAGCTTCCTTT.

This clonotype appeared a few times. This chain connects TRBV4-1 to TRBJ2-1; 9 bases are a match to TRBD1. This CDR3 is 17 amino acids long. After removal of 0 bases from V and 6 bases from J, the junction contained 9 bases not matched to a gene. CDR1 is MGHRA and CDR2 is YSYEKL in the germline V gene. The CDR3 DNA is TGCGCCAGCAGCCAAGAAGGCGGACAGGGGTACCGCAATGAGCAGTTCTTC. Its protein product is CASSQEGGQGYRNEQFF.

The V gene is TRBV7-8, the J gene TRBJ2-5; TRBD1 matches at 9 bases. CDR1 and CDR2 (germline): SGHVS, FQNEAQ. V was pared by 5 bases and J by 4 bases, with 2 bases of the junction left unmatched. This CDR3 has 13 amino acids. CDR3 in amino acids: CASSNRGRETQYF. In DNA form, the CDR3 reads TGTGCCAGCAGCAACAGGGGGCGAGAGACCCAGTACTTC.

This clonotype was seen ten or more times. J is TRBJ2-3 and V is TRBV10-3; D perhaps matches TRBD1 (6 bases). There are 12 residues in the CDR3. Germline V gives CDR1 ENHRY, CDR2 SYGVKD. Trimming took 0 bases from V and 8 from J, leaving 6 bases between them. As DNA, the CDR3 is TGTGCCATCAGTGAGTCCAGGGGTACGCAGTATTTT. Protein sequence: CAISESRGTQYF.

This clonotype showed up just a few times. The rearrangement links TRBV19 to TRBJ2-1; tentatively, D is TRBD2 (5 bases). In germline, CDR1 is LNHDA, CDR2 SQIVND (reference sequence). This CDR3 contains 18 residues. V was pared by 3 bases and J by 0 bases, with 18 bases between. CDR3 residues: CASSILSPVGNSYNEQFF. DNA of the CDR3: TGTGCCAGTAGTATTTTAAGCCCGGTCGGGAACTCCTACAATGAGCAGTTCTTC.

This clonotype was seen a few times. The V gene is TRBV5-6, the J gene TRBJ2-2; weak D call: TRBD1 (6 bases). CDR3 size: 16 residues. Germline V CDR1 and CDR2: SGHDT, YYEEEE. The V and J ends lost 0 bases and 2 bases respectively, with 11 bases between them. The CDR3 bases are TGTGCCAGCAGCTTGGGTGGGGGCGATAACACCGGGGAGCTGTTTTTT. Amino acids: CASSLGGGDNTGELFF.

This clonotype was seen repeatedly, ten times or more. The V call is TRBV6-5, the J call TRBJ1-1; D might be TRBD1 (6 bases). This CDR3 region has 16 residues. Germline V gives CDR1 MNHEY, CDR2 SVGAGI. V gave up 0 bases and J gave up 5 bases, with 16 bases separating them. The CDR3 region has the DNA TGTGCCAGCAGTTACTCGAGCGGGGGGCTGAGGACTGAAGCTTTCTTT. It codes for CASSYSSGGLRTEAFF.

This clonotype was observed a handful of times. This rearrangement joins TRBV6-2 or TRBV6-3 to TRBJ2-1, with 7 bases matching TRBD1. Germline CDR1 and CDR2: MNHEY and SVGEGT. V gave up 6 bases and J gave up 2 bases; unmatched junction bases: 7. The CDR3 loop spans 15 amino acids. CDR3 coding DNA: TGTGCCAGCAGCCAGACAGGGAGCACCTACAATGAGCAGTTCTTC. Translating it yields CASSQTGSTYNEQFF.

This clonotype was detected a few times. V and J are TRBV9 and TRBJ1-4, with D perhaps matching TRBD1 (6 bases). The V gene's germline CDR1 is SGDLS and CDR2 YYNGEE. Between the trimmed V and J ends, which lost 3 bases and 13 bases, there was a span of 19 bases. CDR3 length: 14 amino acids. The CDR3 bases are TGTGCCAGCAGCGAGGGACACCCCGAGCAAGGACTGTTTTTT. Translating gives CASSEGHPEQGLFF.

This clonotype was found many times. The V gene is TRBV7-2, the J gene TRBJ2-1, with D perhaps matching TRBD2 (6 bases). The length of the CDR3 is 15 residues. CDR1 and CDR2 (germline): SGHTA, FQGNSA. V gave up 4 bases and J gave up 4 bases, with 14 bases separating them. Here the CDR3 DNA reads TGTGCCAGCAGCTCAACTAGAGGGACTTACAATGAGCAGTTCTTC. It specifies CASSSTRGTYNEQFF.

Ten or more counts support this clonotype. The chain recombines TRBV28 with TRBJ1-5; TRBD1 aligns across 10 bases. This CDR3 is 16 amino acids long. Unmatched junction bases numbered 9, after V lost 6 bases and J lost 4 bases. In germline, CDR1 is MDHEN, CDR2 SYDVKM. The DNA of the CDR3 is TGTGCCAGCAGAGATCCGGGACAGGGGAGTAATCAGCCCCAGCATTTT. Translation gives CASRDPGQGSNQPQHF.